This T cell receptor beta chain was sequenced in a study of post-analysis software for immune sequencing data. Each TCR beta cDNA library carried unique molecular identifiers. TCRdb recomputed calls from the PCR reads with MiXCR, one row per CDR3 protein. This table holds some 500,000 distinct CDR3 sequences, roughly 46% found once. The study's findings and limits: Patients had higher frequencies than controls of roughly five TRBV segments, including TRBV5-6, TRBV5-1 and TRBV20-1.

To note about this clonotype: Its antigen is currently unknown.

Germline V gives CDR1 DFQATT, CDR2 SNEGSKA (reference sequence). The V and J ends lost 3 bases and 1 base respectively, with 12 bases between them. This CDR3 has 14 amino acids. V is TRBV20-1 and J is TRBJ1-1, with D uncertain. The clonotype comes from a girl between 10 and 17 years old with multiple sclerosis. Sequencing input: blood. Here the CDR3 DNA reads TGCAGTGCTAGGGTACATTCCCCGAACACTGAAGCTTTCTTT. It yields the protein CSARVHSPNTEAFF.